This TCR beta chain stems from a study of T cell responses to AZD1222 COVID-19 vaccine (dated by TCRdb to about 2021). Context from the whole study: AZD1222 recipients given second doses at about 4 weeks or at about 12 weeks were pooled, since spike-specific TCR depth and breadth were not found to differ between the two schedules. A total of 240 or so trial participants underwent TCR sequencing, of whom about 210 had received two doses of AZD1222 and about 25 had received two doses of the MenACWY control vaccine. Trial participants were enrolled by age into subgroups of 18-55, 56-69 and 70-plus years, and roughly 150, 30 and 60 TCR-sequenced participants, respectively, were included in these subgroups. The full study reports these points: Conclusions about previously exposed vaccinees were limited because only a handful of AZD1222 recipients were SARS-CoV-2 seropositive at baseline. Because no samples from the day 14 peak response were available, repertoires could be characterized only after the peak T cell response. After two AZD1222 doses, both the breadth and the depth of spike-specific TCRs were significantly higher than at day 0 and than in MenACWY recipients. Most participants were white British and females outnumbered males, and the authors suggested that clonal diversity may have been underestimated. Reportedly, almost half of the unique spike-specific TCRs recognized epitopes lying outside the regions that are mutated in the B.1.351 and B.1.1.7 variants. CD4 TCRs associated with the vaccine covered the entire spike protein, and the dominant responses were in regions 160-218 and 743-854. In the small 56-69-year group, the increase in depth fell short of significance, most likely because of low power.

The CDR3 regions of human TCRbeta chains were subjected to immunosequencing. The paper's data handling went like this. TCRs in the repertoires were matched against a reference library of SARS-CoV-2-specific TCRs that had been generated with the MIRA antigen-specificity platform. Breadth meant the fraction of unique TCRs that were SARS-CoV-2-associated, whereas depth meant the fraction of total T cells that were SARS-CoV-2-associated. Using the MIRA data, each spike-specific TCR was mapped to the spike region that the TCR reacts to and placed in a CD4 or CD8 class. Log10-transformed breadth and depth values were compared by one-way ANOVA with Sidak's multiple comparisons tests. What TCRdb holds here is the immuneACCESS table cut down to in-frame rearrangements. Part of the clones is not present; checked against another copy, under half of the missing clones reflect an unresolved V gene, and the others are unexplained. The V and J calls and clone size come from that table; D and trimming were worked out from the DNA. The sample includes about 120,000 clones, with 70% to 90% observed a single time. The ten largest clones add up to roughly 9.1% of the sample.

CDR1 and CDR2 were assigned from the germline V gene as MGHRA and YSYEKL. From cysteine to phenylalanine, the CDR3 is 15 amino acids long. Only CDR3 DNA is held: 45 bases, read in frame from base 1. Relative to germline, V is 0 bases shorter and J is 0 bases shorter, with 8 bases between their ends. About this clone: No cognate antigen has been identified for it. Nothing much larger sits one base from this clone, and base qualities are not available.

The sample's time point label, decoded: baseline before first vaccination. Vaccinee samples were obtained from the UK trials COV001 and COV002, which included a single-blind randomized controlled phase 2/3 trial of AZD1222 (ChAdOx1 nCoV-19) in healthy adults. For TCRbeta chain sequencing, PBMC samples from trial participants were taken at day 0 and at day 28 after the second dose. The source of this sequence is an adult in good health. The sequencing used peripheral blood, collected on day 0 of AZD1222 vaccination. The sequence joins TRBV4-1 to TRBJ1-1; the D gene cannot be named for sure. The CDR3 reads CASSQEETLNTEAFF. The DNA is TGCGCCAGCAGCCAAGAGGAAACCCTGAACACTGAAGCTTTCTTT.